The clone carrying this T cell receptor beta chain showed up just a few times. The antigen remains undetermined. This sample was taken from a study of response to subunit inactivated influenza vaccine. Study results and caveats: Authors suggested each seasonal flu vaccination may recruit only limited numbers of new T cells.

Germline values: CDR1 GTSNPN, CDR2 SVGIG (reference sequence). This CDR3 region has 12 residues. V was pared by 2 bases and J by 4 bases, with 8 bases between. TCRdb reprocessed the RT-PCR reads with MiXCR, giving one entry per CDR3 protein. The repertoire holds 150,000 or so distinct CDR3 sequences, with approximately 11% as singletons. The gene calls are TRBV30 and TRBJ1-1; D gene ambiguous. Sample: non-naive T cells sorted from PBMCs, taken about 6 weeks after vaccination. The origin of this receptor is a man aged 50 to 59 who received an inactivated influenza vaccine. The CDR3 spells CAWSTAITEAFF. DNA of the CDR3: TGTGCCTGGAGTACAGCGATCACTGAAGCTTTCTTT.